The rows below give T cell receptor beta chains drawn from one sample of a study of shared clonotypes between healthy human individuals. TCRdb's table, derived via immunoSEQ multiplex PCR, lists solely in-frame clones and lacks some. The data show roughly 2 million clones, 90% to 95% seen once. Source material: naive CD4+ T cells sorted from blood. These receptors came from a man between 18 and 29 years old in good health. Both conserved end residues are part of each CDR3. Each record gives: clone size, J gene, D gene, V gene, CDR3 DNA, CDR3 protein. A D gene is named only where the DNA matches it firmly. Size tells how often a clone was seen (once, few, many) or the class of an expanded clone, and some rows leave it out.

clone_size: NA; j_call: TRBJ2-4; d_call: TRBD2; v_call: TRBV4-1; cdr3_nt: TGCGCCAGCAGCCGCGGGACTAGCGGGGGGGTTAAGGCCAAAAACATTCAGTACTTC; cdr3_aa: CASSRGTSGGVKAKNIQYF
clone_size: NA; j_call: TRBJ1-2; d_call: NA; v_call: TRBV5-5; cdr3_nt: TGTGCCAGCAGCTCAGGGACATCTGAGACTAACTATGGCTACACCTTC; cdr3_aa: CASSSGTSETNYGYTF
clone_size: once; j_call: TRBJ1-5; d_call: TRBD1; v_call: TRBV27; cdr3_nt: TGTGCCAGCAGTTTATGGGGACAGGGAGATGGGCATAGCAATCAGCCCCAGCATTTT; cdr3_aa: CASSLWGQGDGHSNQPQHF
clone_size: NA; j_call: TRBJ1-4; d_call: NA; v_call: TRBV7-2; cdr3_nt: TGTGCCAGCAGCTTAGCCTCTGGGGGCCTTAATGAAAAACTGTTTTTT; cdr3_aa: CASSLASGGLNEKLFF
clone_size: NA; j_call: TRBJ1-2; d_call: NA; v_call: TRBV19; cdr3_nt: TGTGCCAGTAAGCCCTATGGCTACACCTTC; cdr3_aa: CASKPYGYTF
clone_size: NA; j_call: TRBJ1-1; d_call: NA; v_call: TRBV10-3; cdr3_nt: TGTGCCATCAGTTTTGGGGCTGAAGCTTTCTTT; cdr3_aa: CAISFGAEAFF
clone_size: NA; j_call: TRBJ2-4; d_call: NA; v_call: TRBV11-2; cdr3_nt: TGTGCCAGCAGCTTTAGCAGGGGCAACATTCAGTACTTC; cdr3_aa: CASSFSRGNIQYF
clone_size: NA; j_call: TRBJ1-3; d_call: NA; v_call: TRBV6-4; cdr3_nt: TGTGCCAGCAGTGAGACAGTTGGAAACACCATATATTTT; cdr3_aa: CASSETVGNTIYF
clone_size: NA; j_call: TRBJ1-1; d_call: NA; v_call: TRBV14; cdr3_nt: TGTGCCAGCAGCCAATTGCGGGACGCGGGGGCTGAAGCTTTCTTT; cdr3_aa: CASSQLRDAGAEAFF
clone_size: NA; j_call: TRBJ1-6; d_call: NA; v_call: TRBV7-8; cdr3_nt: TGTGCCAGCAGCCTTCTTGACGGCCGAGACCTTAATTCACCCCTCCACTTT; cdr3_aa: CASSLLDGRDLNSPLHF
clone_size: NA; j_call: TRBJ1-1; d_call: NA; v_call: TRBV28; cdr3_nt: TGTGCCAGCGGGATGAATTTGGGGGCGGACACTGAAGCTTTCTTT; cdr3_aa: CASGMNLGADTEAFF
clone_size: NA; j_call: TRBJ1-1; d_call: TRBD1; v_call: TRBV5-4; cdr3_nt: TGTGCCAGCAGCTTGGCTACACAGGGGCGGTGGGCTGAAGCTTTCTTT; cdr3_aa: CASSLATQGRWAEAFF
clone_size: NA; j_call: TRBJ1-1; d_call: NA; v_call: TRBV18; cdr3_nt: TGTGCCAGCTCACCACCCGACAGGCCAAACACTGAAGCTTTCTTT; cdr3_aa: CASSPPDRPNTEAFF
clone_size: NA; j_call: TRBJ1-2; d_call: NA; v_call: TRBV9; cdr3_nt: TGTGCCAGCAGCGTAGGGACGGGGCCCACCTTCTATGGCTACACCTTC; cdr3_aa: CASSVGTGPTFYGYTF
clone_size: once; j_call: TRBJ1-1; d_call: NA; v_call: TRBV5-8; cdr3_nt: TGTGCCAGCAGCTTATCTCTTGGGGCTTTCTTT; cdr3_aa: CASSLSLGAFF
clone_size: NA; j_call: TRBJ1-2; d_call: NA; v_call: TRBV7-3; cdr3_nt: TGTGCCAGCAGCTCGTCCCTCCGGGGGGAAGGACATGGCTACACCTTC; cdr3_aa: CASSSSLRGEGHGYTF
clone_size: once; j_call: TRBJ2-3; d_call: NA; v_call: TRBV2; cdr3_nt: TGTGCCAGCAGGTCCGATACGCAGTATTTT; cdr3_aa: CASRSDTQYF
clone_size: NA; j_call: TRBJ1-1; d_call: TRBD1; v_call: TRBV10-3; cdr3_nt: TGTGCCATCAGTCGAGAGGGGGCGAACACTGAAGCTTTCTTT; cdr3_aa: CAISREGANTEAFF
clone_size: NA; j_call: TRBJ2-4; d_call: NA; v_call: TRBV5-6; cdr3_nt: TGTGCCAGCAGCTACCGACGGCTAGCCAAAAACATTCAGTACTTC; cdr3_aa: CASSYRRLAKNIQYF
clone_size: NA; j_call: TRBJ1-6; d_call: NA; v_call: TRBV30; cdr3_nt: TGTGCCTGGAGTGGGGCAGGGCTACTCGGGACCCTCCACTTT; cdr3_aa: CAWSGAGLLGTLHF
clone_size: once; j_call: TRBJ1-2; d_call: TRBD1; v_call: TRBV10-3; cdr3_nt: TGTGCCACCCTGACAGGGTTCTATGGCTACACCTTC; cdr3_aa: CATLTGFYGYTF
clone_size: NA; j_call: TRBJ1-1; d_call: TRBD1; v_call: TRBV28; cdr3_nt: TGTGCCAGCAGTCGTCGACAGGGGAGGAGGTCTGAAGCTTTCTTT; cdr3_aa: CASSRRQGRRSEAFF
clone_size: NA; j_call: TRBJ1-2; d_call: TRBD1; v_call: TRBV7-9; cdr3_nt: TGTGCCAGCAGCTACGGGACAGGGGGCGCTTCTCGGGGCTACACCTTC; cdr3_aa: CASSYGTGGASRGYTF
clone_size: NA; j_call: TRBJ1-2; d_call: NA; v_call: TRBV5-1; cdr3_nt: TGCGCCAGCAGCTTGGAGGGAGGGTGGAACTATGGCTACACCTTC; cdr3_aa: CASSLEGGWNYGYTF
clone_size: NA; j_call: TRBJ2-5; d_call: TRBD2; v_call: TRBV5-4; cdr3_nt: TGTGCCAGCAGCCTGCGGGGGGGCGGACAAGAGACCCAGTACTTC; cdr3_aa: CASSLRGGGQETQYF
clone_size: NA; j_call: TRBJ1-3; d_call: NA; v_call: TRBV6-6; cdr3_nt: TGTGCCAGCAGTAGACAGGCCCAATCTGGAAACACCATATATTTT; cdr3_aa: CASSRQAQSGNTIYF
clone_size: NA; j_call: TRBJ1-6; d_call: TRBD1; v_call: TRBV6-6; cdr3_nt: TGTGCCAGCAGTGTGCCGTACAGGGGGCTTAATTCACCCCTCCACTTT; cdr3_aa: CASSVPYRGLNSPLHF
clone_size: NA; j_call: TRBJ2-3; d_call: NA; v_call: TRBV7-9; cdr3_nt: TGTGCCAGCAGCTTAGGGGCAGGATGGGCAGATACGCAGTATTTT; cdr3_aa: CASSLGAGWADTQYF
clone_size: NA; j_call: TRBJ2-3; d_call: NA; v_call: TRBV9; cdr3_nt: TGTGCCAGCAGCCGCGGGACAGATACGCAGTATTTT; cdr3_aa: CASSRGTDTQYF
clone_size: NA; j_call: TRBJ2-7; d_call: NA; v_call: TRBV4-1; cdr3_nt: TGCGCCAGCAGCCCGGGCGGTTCATACGAGCAGTACTTC; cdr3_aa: CASSPGGSYEQYF